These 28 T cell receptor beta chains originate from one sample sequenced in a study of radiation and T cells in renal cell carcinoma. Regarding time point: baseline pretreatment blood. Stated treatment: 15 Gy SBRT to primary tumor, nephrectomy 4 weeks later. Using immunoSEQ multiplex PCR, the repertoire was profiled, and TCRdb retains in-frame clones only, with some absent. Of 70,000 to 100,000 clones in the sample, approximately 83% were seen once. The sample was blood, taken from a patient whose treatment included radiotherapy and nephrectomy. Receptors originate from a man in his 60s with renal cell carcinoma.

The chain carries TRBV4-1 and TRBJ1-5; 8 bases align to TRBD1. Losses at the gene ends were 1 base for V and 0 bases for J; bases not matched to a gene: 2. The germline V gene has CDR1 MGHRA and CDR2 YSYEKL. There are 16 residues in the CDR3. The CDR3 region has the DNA TGCGCCAGCAGCCAAGGAGGACAGGGTAGCAATCAGCCCCAGCATTTT. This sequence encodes CASSQGGQGSNQPQHF.

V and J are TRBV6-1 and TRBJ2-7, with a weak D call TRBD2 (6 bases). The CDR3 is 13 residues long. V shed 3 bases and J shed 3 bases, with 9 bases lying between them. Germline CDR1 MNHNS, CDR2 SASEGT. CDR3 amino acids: CASSDGGRYEQYF. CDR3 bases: TGTGCCAGCAGTGACGGGGGTCGCTACGAGCAGTACTTC.

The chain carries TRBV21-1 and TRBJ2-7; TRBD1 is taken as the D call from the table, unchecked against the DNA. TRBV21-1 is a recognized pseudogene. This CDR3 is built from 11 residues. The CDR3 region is CASSGGAEQYF. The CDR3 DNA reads TGTGCCAGCAGCGGGGGCGCGGAGCAGTACTTC.

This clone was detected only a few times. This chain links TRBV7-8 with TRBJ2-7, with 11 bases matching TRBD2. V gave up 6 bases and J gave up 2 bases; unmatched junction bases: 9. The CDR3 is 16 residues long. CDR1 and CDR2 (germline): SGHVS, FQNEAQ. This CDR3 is CASSNGLAGMTYEQYF. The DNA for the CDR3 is TGTGCCAGCAGTAACGGACTAGCGGGCATGACCTACGAGCAGTACTTC.

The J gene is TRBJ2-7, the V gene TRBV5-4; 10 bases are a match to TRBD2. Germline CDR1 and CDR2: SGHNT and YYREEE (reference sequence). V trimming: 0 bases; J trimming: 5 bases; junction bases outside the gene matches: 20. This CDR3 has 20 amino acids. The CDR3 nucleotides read TGTGCCAGCAGCTTGGCCTCTCGAACTCTAGCGGGAGAGGGGTACGACGAGCAGTACTTC. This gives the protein CASSLASRTLAGEGYDEQYF. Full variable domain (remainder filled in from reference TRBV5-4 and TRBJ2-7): ETGVTQSPTHLIKTRGQQVTLRCSSQSGHNTVSWYQQALGQGPQFIFQYYREEENGRGNFPPRFSGLQFPNYSSELNVNALELDDSALYLCASSLASRTLAGEGYDEQYFGPGTRLTVT.

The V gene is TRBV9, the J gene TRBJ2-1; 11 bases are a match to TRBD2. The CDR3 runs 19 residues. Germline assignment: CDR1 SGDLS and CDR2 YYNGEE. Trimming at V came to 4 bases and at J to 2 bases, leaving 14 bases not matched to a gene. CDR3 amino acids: CASSQTGTSGLDTYNEQFF. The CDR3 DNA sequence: TGTGCCAGCAGCCAAACCGGGACTAGCGGCCTCGATACCTACAATGAGCAGTTCTTC.

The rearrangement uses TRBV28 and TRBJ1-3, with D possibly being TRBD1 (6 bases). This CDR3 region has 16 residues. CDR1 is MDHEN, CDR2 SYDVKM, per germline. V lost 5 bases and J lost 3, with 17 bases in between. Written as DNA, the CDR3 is TGTGCCAGCAGTGAAACAGGGTTTGGTGGTGGAAACACCATATATTTT. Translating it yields CASSETGFGGGNTIYF.

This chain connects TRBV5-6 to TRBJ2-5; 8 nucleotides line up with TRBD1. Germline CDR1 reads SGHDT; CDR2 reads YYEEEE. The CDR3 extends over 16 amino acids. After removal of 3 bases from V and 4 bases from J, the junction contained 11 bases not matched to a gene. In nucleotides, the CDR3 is TGTGCCAGCAGCTGGATAGGACAGGGCACGGGAGAGACCCAGTACTTC. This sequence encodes CASSWIGQGTGETQYF.

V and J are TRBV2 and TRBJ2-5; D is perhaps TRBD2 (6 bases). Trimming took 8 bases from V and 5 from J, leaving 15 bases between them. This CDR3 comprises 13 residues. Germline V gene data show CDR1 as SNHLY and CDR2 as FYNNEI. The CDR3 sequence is CASVGGLDETQYF. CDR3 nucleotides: TGTGCCAGCGTTGGAGGGCTCGACGAGACCCAGTACTTC. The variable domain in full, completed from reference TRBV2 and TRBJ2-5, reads EPEVTQTPSHQVTQMGQEVILRCVPISNHLYFYWYRQILGQKVEFLVSFYNNEISEKSEIFDDQFSVERPDGSNFTLKIRSTKLEDSAMYFCASVGGLDETQYFGPGTRLLVL.

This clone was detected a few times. For the CDR3, the DNA is TGTGCCAGCAGCGCCACCCCGGGACAGGGGCTTGAGCAGTACTTC. Translating gives CASSATPGQGLEQYF. The V and J genes are TRBV5-5 and TRBJ2-7, with 10 bases fitting TRBD1. The CDR3 spans 15 residues. Per the germline V gene, CDR1 is SGHKS and CDR2 is YYEKEE (reference sequence). The V gene end was trimmed by 4 bases and the J gene end by 7 bases; junction bases not matched to a gene: 11. Using reference TRBV5-5 and TRBJ2-7 for the parts outside the CDR3, the full variable domain is DAGVTQSPTHLIKTRGQQVTLRCSPISGHKSVSWYQQVLGQGPQFIFQYYEKEERGRGNFPDRFSARQFPNYSSELNVNALLLGDSALYLCASSATPGQGLEQYFGPGTRLTVT.

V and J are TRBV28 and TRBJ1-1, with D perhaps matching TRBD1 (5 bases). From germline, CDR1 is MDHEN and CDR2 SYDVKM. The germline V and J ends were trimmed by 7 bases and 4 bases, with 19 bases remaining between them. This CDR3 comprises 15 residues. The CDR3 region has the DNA TGTGCCAGCAAAATTTTACAGGAGGTCGGCACTGAAGCTTTCTTT. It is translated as CASKILQEVGTEAFF.

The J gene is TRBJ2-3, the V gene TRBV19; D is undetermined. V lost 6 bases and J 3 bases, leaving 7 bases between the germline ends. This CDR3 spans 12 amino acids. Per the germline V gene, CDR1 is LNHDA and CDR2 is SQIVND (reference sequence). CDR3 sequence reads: CASRSDTDTQYF. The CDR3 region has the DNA TGTGCCAGTAGGTCTGATACAGATACGCAGTATTTT.

The CDR3 reads CASRETGVYNEQFF. In nucleotides, the CDR3 is TGTGCCAGCAGAGAGACGGGAGTCTACAATGAGCAGTTCTTC. V is TRBV25-1 and J is TRBJ2-1; D perhaps matches TRBD2 (6 bases). The CDR3 is made up of 14 amino acids. Trimming removed 6 bases at V and 3 bases at J, with 12 bases between. Germline-derived CDR1 and CDR2 are MGHDK and SYGVNS.

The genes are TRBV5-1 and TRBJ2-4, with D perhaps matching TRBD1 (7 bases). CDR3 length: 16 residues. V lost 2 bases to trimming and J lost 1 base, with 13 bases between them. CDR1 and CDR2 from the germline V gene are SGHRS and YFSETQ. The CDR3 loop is CASSLTGAGAKNIQYF. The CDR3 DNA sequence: TGCGCCAGCAGCTTAACAGGGGCGGGGGCCAAAAACATTCAGTACTTC.

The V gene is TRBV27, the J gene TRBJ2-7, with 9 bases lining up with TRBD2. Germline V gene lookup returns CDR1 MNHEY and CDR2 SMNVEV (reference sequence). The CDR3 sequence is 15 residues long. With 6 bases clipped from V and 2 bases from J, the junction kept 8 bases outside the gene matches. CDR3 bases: TGTGCCAGCAGCTCCGGGACTAGCAGGGCCTACGAGCAGTACTTC. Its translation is CASSSGTSRAYEQYF.

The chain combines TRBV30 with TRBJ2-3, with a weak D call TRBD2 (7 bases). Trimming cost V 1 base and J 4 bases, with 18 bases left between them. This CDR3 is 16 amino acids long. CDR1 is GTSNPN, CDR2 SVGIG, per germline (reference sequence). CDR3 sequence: CAWSEMGGGRADTQYF. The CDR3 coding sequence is TGTGCCTGGAGTGAAATGGGAGGGGGTAGGGCAGATACGCAGTATTTT. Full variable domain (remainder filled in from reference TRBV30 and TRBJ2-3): SQTIHQWPATLVQPVGSPLSLECTVEGTSNPNLYWYRQAAGRGLQLLFYSVGIGQISSEVPQNLSASRPQDRQFILSSKKLLLSDSGFYLCAWSEMGGGRADTQYFGPGTRLTVL.

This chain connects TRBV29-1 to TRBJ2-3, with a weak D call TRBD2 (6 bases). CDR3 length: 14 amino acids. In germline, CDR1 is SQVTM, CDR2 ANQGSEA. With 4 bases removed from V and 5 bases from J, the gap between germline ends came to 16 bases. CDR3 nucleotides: TGCAGCGTTGTCCGAGCAGGGACTTTAGATACGCAGTATTTT. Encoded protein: CSVVRAGTLDTQYF.

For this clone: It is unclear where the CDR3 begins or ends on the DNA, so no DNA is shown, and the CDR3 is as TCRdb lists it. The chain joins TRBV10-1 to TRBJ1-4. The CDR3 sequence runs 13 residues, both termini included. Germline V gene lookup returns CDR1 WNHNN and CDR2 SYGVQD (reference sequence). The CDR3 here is CASRDMVVKNCFF.

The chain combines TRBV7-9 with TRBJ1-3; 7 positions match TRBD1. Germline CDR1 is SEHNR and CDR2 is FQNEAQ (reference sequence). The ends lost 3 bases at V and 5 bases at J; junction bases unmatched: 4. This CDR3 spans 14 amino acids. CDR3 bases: TGTGCCAGCAGCTTTCACAGGGGCCGAAACACCATATATTTT. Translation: CASSFHRGRNTIYF. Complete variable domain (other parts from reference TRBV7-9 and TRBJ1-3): DTGVSQNPRHKITKRGQNVTFRCDPISEHNRLYWYRQTLGQGPEFLTYFQNEAQLEKSRLLSDRFSAERPKGSFSTLEIQRTEQGDSAMYLCASSFHRGRNTIYFGEGSWLTVV.

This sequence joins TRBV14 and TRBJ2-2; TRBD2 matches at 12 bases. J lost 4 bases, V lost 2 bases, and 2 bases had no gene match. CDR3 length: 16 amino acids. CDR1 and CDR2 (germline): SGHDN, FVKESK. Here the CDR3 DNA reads TGTGCCAGCAGCCAACTAGCGGGAGGGTTCACCGGGGAGCTGTTTTTT. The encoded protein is CASSQLAGGFTGELFF.

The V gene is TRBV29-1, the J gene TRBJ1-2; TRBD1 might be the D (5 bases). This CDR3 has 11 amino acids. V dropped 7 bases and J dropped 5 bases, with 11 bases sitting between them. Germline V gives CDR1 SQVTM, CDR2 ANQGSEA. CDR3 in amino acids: CSAGGAYGYTF. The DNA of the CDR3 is TGCAGCGCCGGGGGAGCGTATGGCTACACCTTC.

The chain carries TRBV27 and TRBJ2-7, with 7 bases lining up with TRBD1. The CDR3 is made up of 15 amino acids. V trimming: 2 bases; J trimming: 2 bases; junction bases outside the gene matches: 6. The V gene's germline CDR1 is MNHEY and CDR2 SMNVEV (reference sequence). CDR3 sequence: CASSLRQGSTYEQYF. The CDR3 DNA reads TGTGCCAGCAGTTTACGACAGGGATCCACCTACGAGCAGTACTTC.

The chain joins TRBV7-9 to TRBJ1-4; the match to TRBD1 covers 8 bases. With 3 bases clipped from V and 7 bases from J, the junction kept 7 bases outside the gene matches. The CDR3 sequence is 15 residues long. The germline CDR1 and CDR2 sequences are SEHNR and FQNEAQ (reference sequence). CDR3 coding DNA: TGTGCCAGCAGCTTCGCAGGGGGCGAGGCTGAAAAACTGTTTTTT. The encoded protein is CASSFAGGEAEKLFF.

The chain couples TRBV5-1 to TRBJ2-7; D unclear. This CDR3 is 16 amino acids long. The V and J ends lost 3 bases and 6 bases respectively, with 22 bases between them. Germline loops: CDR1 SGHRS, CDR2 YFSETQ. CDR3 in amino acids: CASSSTPASAPLEQYF. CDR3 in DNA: TGCGCCAGCAGCTCGACCCCCGCCTCAGCGCCACTCGAGCAGTACTTC.

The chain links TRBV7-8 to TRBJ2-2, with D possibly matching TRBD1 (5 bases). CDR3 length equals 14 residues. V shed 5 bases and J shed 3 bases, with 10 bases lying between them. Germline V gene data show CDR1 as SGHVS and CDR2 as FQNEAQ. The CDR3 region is CASSLGAHTGELFF. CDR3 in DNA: TGTGCCAGCAGCCTAGGGGCGCACACCGGGGAGCTGTTTTTT.

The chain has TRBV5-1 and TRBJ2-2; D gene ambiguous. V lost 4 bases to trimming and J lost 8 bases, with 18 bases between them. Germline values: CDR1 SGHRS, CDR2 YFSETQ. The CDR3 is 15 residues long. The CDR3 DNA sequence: TGCGCCAGCAGCGAACTCTCTACCCTAGGGGGGGAGCTGTTTTTT. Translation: CASSELSTLGGELFF.

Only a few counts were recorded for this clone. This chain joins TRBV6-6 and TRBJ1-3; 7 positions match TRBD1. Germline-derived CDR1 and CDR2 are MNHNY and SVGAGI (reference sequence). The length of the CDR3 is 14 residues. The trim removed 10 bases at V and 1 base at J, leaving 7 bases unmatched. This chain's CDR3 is CATGRGVSGNTIYF. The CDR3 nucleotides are TGTGCCACGGGCAGGGGGGTTTCTGGAAACACCATATATTTT.

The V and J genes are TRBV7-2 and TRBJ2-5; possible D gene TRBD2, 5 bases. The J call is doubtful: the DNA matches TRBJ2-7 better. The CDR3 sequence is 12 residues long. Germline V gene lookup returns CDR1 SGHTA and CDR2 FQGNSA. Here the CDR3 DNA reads TGTGCCAGCAGCTTAGGGAGCGGCGAGCAGTACTTC. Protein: CASSLGSGEQYF.